Following are 5 T cell receptor beta chains from one sample sequenced in a study of T-cell reconstitution after alpha-beta-depleted transplantation in children. Preparation of the TCRbeta library used unique molecular identifiers. TCRdb passed the PCR reads through MiXCR, listing each CDR3 protein once. The sample lists about 200,000 distinct CDR3 sequences; 17% were seen once. Specimen: PBMCs, mostly from graft donor cells, collected 360 days after TCRalphabeta/CD19-depleted stem cell transplant. The receptors were sampled from a male patient aged 2 to 9 who had a stem cell transplant for acute lymphoblastic leukemia, so the T cells may come from the graft donor.

The chain links TRBV9 to TRBJ1-2; D is ambiguous. There are 11 residues in the CDR3. Germline V gene data show CDR1 as SGDLS and CDR2 as YYNGEE. Trimming took 0 bases from V and 8 from J, leaving 5 bases between them. CDR3 protein: CASSVVVGYTF. The CDR3 nucleotides read TGTGCCAGCAGCGTAGTCGTGGGCTACACCTTC.

The chain has TRBV10-3 and TRBJ2-5; 14 bases fit TRBD2. The CDR3 loop spans 16 amino acids. J was trimmed by 1 base and V by 2 bases; bases with no gene match: 0. Germline values: CDR1 ENHRY, CDR2 SYGVKD. The CDR3 nucleotides are TGTGCCATCAGTGAGGGACTAGCGGGGGGCCAAGAGACCCAGTACTTC. Encoded protein: CAISEGLAGGQETQYF.

This clonotype was detected a few times. The V gene is TRBV20-1, the J gene TRBJ2-1; TRBD2 is a possible D gene (6 bases). The CDR3 is 13 residues long. Germline V CDR1 and CDR2: DFQATT, SNEGSKA (reference sequence). CDR3 nucleotide sequence: TGCAGCCAGAACGCGGGACTTAACAATGAGCAGTTCTTC. Translating gives CSQNAGLNNEQFF.

J is TRBJ2-7 and V is TRBV6-5, with 8 bases fitting TRBD2. The CDR3 loop spans 17 amino acids. J lost 4 bases, V lost 0 bases, and 11 bases had no gene match. CDR1 and CDR2 from the germline V gene are MNHEY and SVGAGI. CDR3 loop: CASSYSIPGGPVYEQYF. DNA of the CDR3: TGTGCCAGCAGTTACTCGATTCCGGGGGGGCCCGTATACGAGCAGTACTTC.

The V gene is TRBV24-1, the J gene TRBJ2-2, with D unresolved. CDR1 is KGHDR, CDR2 SFDVKD, per germline. The CDR3 is 12 residues long. V shed 4 bases and J shed 6 bases, with 5 bases lying between them. CDR3 sequence (DNA): TGTGCCACCAGTGACAGAGCCGGGGAGCTGTTTTTT. Translated: CATSDRAGELFF.